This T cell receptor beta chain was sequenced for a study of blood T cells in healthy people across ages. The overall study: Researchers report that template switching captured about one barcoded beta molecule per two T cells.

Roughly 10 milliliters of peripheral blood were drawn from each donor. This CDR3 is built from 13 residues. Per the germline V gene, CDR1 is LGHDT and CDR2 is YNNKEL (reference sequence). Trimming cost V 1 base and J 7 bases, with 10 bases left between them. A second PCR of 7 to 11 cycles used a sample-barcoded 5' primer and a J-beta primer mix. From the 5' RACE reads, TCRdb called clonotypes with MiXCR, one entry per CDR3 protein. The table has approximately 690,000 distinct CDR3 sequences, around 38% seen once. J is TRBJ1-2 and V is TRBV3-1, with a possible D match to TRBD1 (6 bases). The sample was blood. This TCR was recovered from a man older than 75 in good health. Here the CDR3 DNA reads TGTGCCAGCAGCCAAGGAAAGACAGGTGGCTACACCTTC. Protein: CASSQGKTGGYTF.